This TCR beta chain derives from a study of shared clonotypes between healthy human individuals. Terminally differentiated effector memory CD45RA+ cells were excluded from the naive CD8 cells, which were CD45RO-negative and positively selected for CCR7. Assay execution proceeded at the deep level. Clones were sequenced by immunoSEQ multiplex PCR, and TCRdb holds only the in-frame ones, with some missing. The sample lists millions of clones; approximately 95% were seen once. V was clipped by 3 bases and J by 3 bases, with 13 bases between them. Germline lookup yields CDR1 SGHRS and CDR2 YFSETQ. This CDR3 is built from 14 residues.

This chain joins TRBV5-1 and TRBJ2-7, with a tentative D call TRBD2 (5 bases). The sample taken for sequencing was naive CD8+ T cells sorted from blood. The source is a man between 18 and 35 years old in good health. CDR3 bases: TGCGCCAGCAGCTCGTTCACGGGAAGCTACGAGCAGTACTTC. Translating it yields CASSSFTGSYEQYF.